Listed here are 16 T cell receptor beta chains from one sample, sequenced in a study of T cell repertoires in cytomegalovirus infection. TCRdb re-analysed the reads in MiXCR, keeping a single row per CDR3 protein. The table has 450,000 to 550,000 distinct CDR3 sequences, under 45% seen once. Antigens of these TCRs are unknown. The sample in question was cultured PBMCs, obtained from culture after CMV antigen stimulation. All receptors come from a human donor in good health (CMV status not recorded). Some clones in this sample may be carry-over from other donors' samples.

The rearrangement joins TRBV4-1 to TRBJ2-3; tentatively, D is TRBD2 (5 bases). The CDR3 is 16 residues long. Germline loops: CDR1 MGHRA, CDR2 YSYEKL. Between the trimmed V and J ends, which lost 1 base and 2 bases, there was a span of 13 bases. Here the CDR3 DNA reads TGCGCCAGCAGCCAAGTAAGAGCGGTGTTCACAGATACGCAGTATTTT. It yields the protein CASSQVRAVFTDTQYF.

V usage is TRBV7-8 and J usage is TRBJ1-1; 7 positions match TRBD1. There are 14 residues in the CDR3. The ends lost 1 base at V and 4 bases at J; junction bases unmatched: 3. In germline, CDR1 is SGHVS, CDR2 FQNEAQ. The CDR3 reads CASSLDHRGTEAFF. The CDR3 nucleotides are TGTGCCAGCAGCTTAGACCACAGGGGCACTGAAGCTTTCTTT.

The chain couples TRBV6-8 to TRBJ2-1; perhaps TRBD2 as D (6 bases). This CDR3 is 16 amino acids long. The V gene's germline CDR1 is MNHGY and CDR2 SAAAGT. V dropped 6 bases and J dropped 3 bases, with 18 bases sitting between them. CDR3 DNA sequence: TGTGCCAGCAGGCAAAGCGCGGGACCGCTCTACAATGAGCAGTTCTTC. As protein: CASRQSAGPLYNEQFF.

The sample holds many counts of this clonotype. The rearrangement joins TRBV7-2 to TRBJ2-3; 9 bases line up with TRBD1. The CDR3 is 17 residues long. V lost 4 bases, J lost 0 bases, and 8 bases stayed unmatched. Per the germline V gene, CDR1 is SGHTA and CDR2 is FQGNSA. CDR3 sequence (DNA): TGTGCCAGCAGCTCAAAACCGGGACAGGGAAGCACAGATACGCAGTATTTT. Its translation is CASSSKPGQGSTDTQYF.

The chain is built from TRBV6-2 or TRBV6-3 and TRBJ2-7; D may be TRBD1 (6 bases). The V end was cut by 10 bases, the J end by 2 bases, with 18 bases between. This CDR3 is built from 14 residues. In germline, CDR1 is MNHEY, CDR2 SVGEGT. The DNA of the CDR3 is TGTGCCACCAGCAACCGGGACATCCCCTACGAGCAGTACTTC. This encodes CATSNRDIPYEQYF.

This clonotype was observed a handful of times. V gene TRBV12-3 or TRBV12-4 combines with J gene TRBJ2-3; TRBD2 aligns across 7 bases. V lost 6 bases to trimming and J lost 2 bases; unmatched junction nucleotides: 5. The CDR3 is 14 amino acids. CDR3 DNA sequence: TGTGCCAGCAGCCAGGGAGGGATCACAGATACGCAGTATTTT. It yields the protein CASSQGGITDTQYF.

This chain connects TRBV5-4 to TRBJ2-5; D is perhaps TRBD1 or TRBD2 (6 bases each). V was shortened by 5 bases and J by 2 bases, with 16 bases between the two germline ends. This CDR3 is built from 15 residues. Germline V lookup: CDR1 SGHNT, CDR2 YYREEE (reference sequence). The CDR3 spells CASSNRAGRQETQYF. CDR3 DNA sequence: TGTGCCAGCAGTAACAGGGCGGGGAGACAAGAGACCCAGTACTTC.

This clonotype was recorded at least ten times. V gene TRBV7-8 combines with J gene TRBJ2-7; no definite D call. Germline CDR1 reads SGHVS; CDR2 reads FQNEAQ. This CDR3 spans 14 amino acids. The ends were cut back, 5 bases at V and 3 bases at J, with 14 bases in the middle. The CDR3 bases are TGTGCCAGCAGCCCCCTACCCATGCTCTACGAGCAGTACTTC. It specifies CASSPLPMLYEQYF.

This clonotype was detected once. The genes are TRBV5-4 and TRBJ2-5, with 13 bases fitting TRBD2. The germline V gene encodes CDR1 SGHNT and CDR2 YYREEE (reference sequence). The CDR3 consists of 16 residues. Trimming cost V 6 bases and J 5 bases; bases outside gene matches: 10. As DNA, the CDR3 is TGTGCCAGCACCCCCGGACTAGCGGGAGTTGGGGAGACCCAGTACTTC. It translates to CASTPGLAGVGETQYF.

The chain combines TRBV7-4 with TRBJ2-3; 7 bases map to TRBD1. CDR1 is SGHVT and CDR2 is SQSDAQ in the germline V gene. The V and J ends lost 2 bases and 0 bases, in that order; junction bases with no gene match: 2. The CDR3 has 15 amino acids. CDR3 protein: CASSLSTGSTDTQYF. CDR3 in DNA: TGTGCCAGCAGCTTATCGACAGGGAGCACAGATACGCAGTATTTT. Complete variable domain (other parts from reference TRBV7-4 and TRBJ2-3): GAGVSQSPRYKVAKRGRDVALRCDSISGHVTLYWYRQTLGQGSEVLTYSQSDAQRDKSGRPSGRFSAERPERSVSTLKIQRTEQGDSAVYLCASSLSTGSTDTQYFGPGTRLTVL.

This chain links TRBV15 with TRBJ1-1, with D uncertain. The germline CDR1 and CDR2 sequences are LNHNV and YYDKDF (reference sequence). V dropped 0 bases and J dropped 4 bases, with 6 bases sitting between them. CDR3 length: 13 amino acids. The CDR3 sequence: CATSRDRVTEAFF. CDR3 DNA sequence: TGTGCCACCAGCAGAGATCGAGTCACTGAAGCTTTCTTT.

The chain combines TRBV7-9 with TRBJ2-5; D remains unclear. The germline gives CDR1 SEHNR, CDR2 FQNEAQ (reference sequence). Trimming removed 4 bases from V and 5 bases from J, with 8 bases in between. This CDR3 region has 12 residues. The chain's CDR3 is CASSSPAETQYF. The CDR3 DNA follows: TGTGCCAGCAGCTCCCCCGCGGAGACCCAGTACTTC. Full variable domain (missing parts from reference TRBV7-9 and TRBJ2-5): DTGVSQNPRHKITKRGQNVTFRCDPISEHNRLYWYRQTLGQGPEFLTYFQNEAQLEKSRLLSDRFSAERPKGSFSTLEIQRTEQGDSAMYLCASSSPAETQYFGPGTRLLVL.

The gene calls are TRBV12-3 or TRBV12-4 and TRBJ2-3, with D maybe TRBD1 (5 bases). The CDR3 extends over 12 amino acids. The germline V and J ends were trimmed by 3 bases and 10 bases, with 11 bases remaining between them. CDR3 residues: CASSLARESQYF. CDR3 DNA sequence: TGTGCCAGCAGTTTGGCCAGGGAATCGCAGTATTTT.

This clonotype was seen only once. This chain connects TRBV20-1 to TRBJ1-4; 7 nucleotides line up with TRBD1. The CDR3 runs to 19 residues. J gave up 6 bases and V 0 bases, and 19 bases lay outside the gene matches. Germline assignment: CDR1 DFQATT and CDR2 SNEGSKA (reference sequence). The CDR3: CSARDPGGAEGQFDEKLFF. In DNA, the CDR3 is TGCAGTGCTAGAGATCCGGGCGGGGCCGAGGGACAGTTTGATGAAAAACTGTTTTTT.

V usage is TRBV12-3 or TRBV12-4 and J usage is TRBJ2-7; 7 nucleotides agree with TRBD1. The CDR3 loop spans 14 amino acids. Unmatched junction bases numbered 9, after V lost 5 bases and J lost 5 bases. The CDR3 bases are TGTGCCAGCAGTAGGACCCGGGACAGTGACGAGCAGTACTTC. Translated, it gives CASSRTRDSDEQYF.

The table lists this clonotype with a few counts. The rearrangement links TRBV2 to TRBJ2-1, with D possibly matching TRBD2 (6 bases). Germline V gene sequence: CDR1 SNHLY, CDR2 FYNNEI. V lost 1 base, J lost 2 bases, and 21 bases lay in between. The CDR3 length is 19 residues. CDR3 amino acids: CASSEEGVWGTDTYNEQFF. The CDR3 DNA reads TGTGCCAGCAGTGAAGAGGGCGTATGGGGGACTGACACCTACAATGAGCAGTTCTTC.